This note documents a single TCR beta chain sequence. The antigen is not known. Clones were read by immunoSEQ multiplex PCR, and TCRdb kept only the in-frame ones, dropping some. The sample lists some 320,000 clones; more than 70% were seen once. V was pared by 7 bases and J by 2 bases, with 12 bases between. The V gene's germline CDR1 is MNHEY and CDR2 SVGEGT. CDR3 length equals 14 residues. The data originate from a study of Ad26.COV2.S vaccination and SARS-CoV-2 variants. Study outcomes and limitations: Vaccine recipients showed a spike-specific TCR breadth that was higher than in placebo recipients.

Treatment reported: roughly 20 received Ad26.COV2.S at low or high dose, single or two shots; roughly five received placebo; per-sample allocation not given. Sampling was done on day 63 after the first vaccine or placebo injection. Source: peripheral blood, taken in a trial of Ad26.COV2.S vaccine versus placebo. The chain couples TRBV6-2 or TRBV6-3 to TRBJ2-1; D is possibly TRBD1 (6 bases). The receptor's source is a person aged 18-65 years who received the Ad26.COV2.S COVID-19 vaccine or a placebo. The CDR3 protein is CASTPGVPYNEQFF. The DNA for the CDR3 is TGTGCCAGCACCCCAGGGGTACCCTACAATGAGCAGTTCTTC.